The 29 T cell receptor beta chains reported below all come from one sample, sequenced in a study of blood T cell repertoires in COVID-19. Repertoires were generated with immunoSEQ multiplex PCR, while TCRdb's copy carries only in-frame clones and drops some. In the table there are about 230,000 clones, roughly 84% of which are singletons. Sequencing input: peripheral blood. The receptors originated from a man between 40 and 49 years old with acute or convalescent COVID-19.

In its sample, this clone was seen a few times. The rearrangement joins TRBV27 to TRBJ1-6, with D possibly TRBD1 on 6 matching bases. The V end lost 0 bases, the J end lost 4 bases, and 7 bases lay between the germline ends. Germline assignment: CDR1 MNHEY and CDR2 SMNVEV (reference sequence). The CDR3 has 15 residues. The CDR3 sequence: CASSLSDSYNSPLHF. CDR3 bases: TGTGCCAGCAGTTTATCGGACAGTTATAATTCACCCCTCCACTTT.

The CDR3, as DNA: TGTGCCAGCAGCCGACTAGCGGGGGACTCAGATACGCAGTATTTT. This sequence encodes CASSRLAGDSDTQYF. The chain is built from TRBV6-4 and TRBJ2-3; 12 bases agree with TRBD2. The germline gives CDR1 MRHNA, CDR2 SNTAGT. The CDR3 has 15 amino acids. V lost 6 bases to trimming and J lost 4 bases; unmatched junction nucleotides: 5.

This chain connects TRBV11-3 to TRBJ2-1; perhaps TRBD1 as D (5 bases). This CDR3 comprises 13 residues. V was trimmed by 0 bases and J by 6 bases, leaving 6 bases between them. CDR1 SGHNT and CDR2 YENEEA come from the germline V gene. In DNA, the CDR3 is TGTGCCAGCAGCTTAGAGCAGGGCAATGAGCAGTTCTTC. Protein product: CASSLEQGNEQFF.

The chain recombines TRBV29-1 with TRBJ1-1; D is unclear. Trimming stripped 7 bases from V and 0 bases from J, with 12 bases between. CDR1 is SQVTM, CDR2 ANQGSEA, per germline. This CDR3 has 13 residues. The CDR3 reads CSARGGLNTEAFF. Here the CDR3 DNA reads TGCAGCGCCCGGGGAGGTTTGAACACTGAAGCTTTCTTT.

Ten or more counts support this clone. CDR3 nucleotide sequence: TGTGCCAGTAGTTTTTCAGGGGTTGGTCAGCCCCAGCATTTT. Translated: CASSFSGVGQPQHF. This chain uses TRBV19 with TRBJ1-5; a possible D gene is TRBD1 (6 bases). CDR1 and CDR2 (germline): LNHDA, SQIVND (reference sequence). The CDR3 runs to 14 residues. The ends were cut back, 5 bases at V and 6 bases at J, with 14 bases in the middle.

This sequence joins TRBV6-1 and TRBJ1-4; no reliable D call. This CDR3 comprises 15 residues. CDR1 and CDR2 from the germline V gene are MNHNS and SASEGT. Trimming stripped 0 bases from V and 3 bases from J, with 8 bases between. CDR3 in amino acids: CASSEAWLPNEKLFF. For the CDR3, the DNA is TGTGCCAGCAGTGAAGCGTGGCTGCCTAATGAAAAACTGTTTTTT.

This clone was recorded once. The chain is built from TRBV2 and TRBJ2-7; TRBD1 matches 7 bases. Germline CDR1 SNHLY, CDR2 FYNNEI. J was trimmed by 3 bases and V by 7 bases; bases with no gene match: 12. The CDR3 is 15 residues long. CDR3 nucleotides: TGTGCCAGCATGGGGACCGGGACAGACTACTACGAGCAGTACTTC. It codes for CASMGTGTDYYEQYF.

CDR3 residues: CASSDNSGGNQPQHF. For the CDR3, the DNA is TGTGCCAGCAGTGATAACTCCGGGGGCAATCAGCCCCAGCATTTT. The chain uses TRBV2 and TRBJ1-5; unclear D gene. The CDR3 spans 15 residues. Deletions cut 3 bases from V and 2 bases from J, with 11 bases between. The germline V gene has CDR1 SNHLY and CDR2 FYNNEI.

The chain recombines TRBV5-4 with TRBJ2-4, with 11 bases lining up with TRBD1. This CDR3 has 16 amino acids. CDR1 and CDR2 (germline): SGHNT, YYREEE (reference sequence). With 4 bases clipped from V and 2 bases from J, the junction kept 5 bases outside the gene matches. The CDR3: CASSLGTGGTKNIQYF. As DNA, the CDR3 is TGTGCCAGCAGCCTTGGGACAGGGGGAACCAAAAACATTCAGTACTTC.

This clone was counted between two and nine times. The rearrangement joins TRBV20-1 to TRBJ1-2; D gene uncertain. Per the germline V gene, CDR1 is DFQATT and CDR2 is SNEGSKA (reference sequence). The CDR3 is 11 residues long. V lost 7 bases, J lost 13 bases, and 19 bases lay in between. CDR3 sequence (DNA): TGCAGTGTAGGACTTGAAGTTAACGTCACCTTC. Its protein product is CSVGLEVNVTF.

V gene TRBV28 combines with J gene TRBJ2-3, with a tentative D call TRBD1 (6 bases). This CDR3 spans 16 amino acids. Looked up from germline, CDR1 is MDHEN and CDR2 is SYDVKM. V was shortened by 4 bases and J by 2 bases, with 16 bases between the two germline ends. CDR3 nucleotides: TGTGCCAGCAGTTCCCCCCGGACAGTATACACAGATACGCAGTATTTT. This translates into CASSSPRTVYTDTQYF.

The V gene is TRBV12-3 or TRBV12-4, the J gene TRBJ1-1; possible D gene TRBD1, 5 bases. V was trimmed by 5 bases and J by 11 bases, leaving 18 bases between them. This CDR3 is 13 amino acids long. The CDR3 DNA is TGTGCCAGCAGTAAGATACTCGAGAAGGGGGCTTTCTTT. Its protein is CASSKILEKGAFF.

This clone turned up a few times. The chain carries TRBV14 and TRBJ2-2, with D perhaps matching TRBD2 (6 bases). CDR1 and CDR2 from the germline V gene are SGHDN and FVKESK. Trimming cost V 2 bases and J 5 bases, with 6 bases left between them. The CDR3 covers 13 residues. The CDR3 here is CASSQRGTGELFF. CDR3 nucleotide sequence: TGTGCCAGCAGCCAACGGGGGACCGGGGAGCTGTTTTTT. Supplemented by reference TRBV14 and TRBJ2-2, the full variable domain reads EAGVTQFPSHSVIEKGQTVTLRCDPISGHDNLYWYRRVMGKEIKFLLHFVKESKQDESGMPNNRFLAERTGGTYSTLKVQPAELEDSGVYFCASSQRGTGELFFGEGSRLTVL.

The V gene is TRBV29-1, the J gene TRBJ2-4; possibly TRBD1 for D (6 bases). The CDR3 is 13 residues long. CDR1 is SQVTM, CDR2 ANQGSEA, per germline. V lost 7 bases, J lost 7 bases, and 17 bases lay in between. CDR3 sequence (DNA): TGCAGCGCAGCAGGGCAGGGGTTGAACATTCAGTACTTC. Encoded protein: CSAAGQGLNIQYF.

This rearrangement joins TRBV7-2 to TRBJ2-2; TRBD2 might be the D (6 bases). Per the germline V gene, CDR1 is SGHTA and CDR2 is FQGNSA. This CDR3 contains 16 residues. V was clipped by 5 bases and J by 1 base, with 14 bases between them. The CDR3: CASSPRGSKNTGELFF. The CDR3 DNA is TGTGCCAGCAGCCCCCGGGGGAGCAAGAACACCGGGGAGCTGTTTTTT.

This clone turned up a few times. The V gene is TRBV18, the J gene TRBJ1-5; TRBD1 aligns across 7 bases. The CDR3 sequence is 13 residues long. With V trimmed by 5 bases and J by 14 bases, 12 bases remained unmatched. Germline CDR1 reads KGHSH; CDR2 reads LQKENI. This CDR3 is CASSANGQAPKHF. The CDR3 coding sequence is TGTGCCAGCTCAGCGAATGGACAGGCCCCCAAGCATTTT. The whole variable domain, filled in from reference TRBV18 and TRBJ1-5, reads NAGVMQNPRHLVRRRGQEARLRCSPMKGHSHVYWYRQLPEEGLKFMVYLQKENIIDESGMPKERFSAEFPKEGPSILRIQQVVRGDSAAYFCASSANGQAPKHFGDGTRLSIL.

The genes are TRBV3-1 (or the pseudogene TRBV3-2) and TRBJ2-6; D gene unclear. The CDR3 has 15 residues. V was shortened by 5 bases and J by 0 bases, with 8 bases between the two germline ends. Germline V gene lookup returns CDR1 LGHDT and CDR2 YNNKEL (reference sequence). The CDR3 sequence: CASSSQYSGANVLTF. The CDR3 DNA follows: TGTGCCAGCAGCTCACAGTACTCTGGGGCCAACGTCCTGACTTTC.

The J gene is TRBJ1-6, the V gene TRBV6-5; no firm D call. The CDR3 loop spans 14 amino acids. Germline assignment: CDR1 MNHEY and CDR2 SVGAGI. The ends were cut back, 10 bases at V and 6 bases at J, with 16 bases in the middle. The CDR3 here is CATLVEQFNSPLHF. DNA for the CDR3: TGTGCCACCCTAGTAGAACAATTTAATTCACCCCTCCACTTT.

This clone was recorded once. V gene TRBV10-3 combines with J gene TRBJ2-7; 8 bases agree with TRBD1. CDR3 length: 16 residues. The ends lost 8 bases at V and 7 bases at J; junction bases unmatched: 19. Germline assignment: CDR1 ENHRY and CDR2 SYGVKD. The CDR3 DNA reads TGTGCCATCGGAGACCAGGGGGCAGTAGGTGGGATGGAGCAGTACTTC. Translated, it gives CAIGDQGAVGGMEQYF.

V usage is TRBV28 and J usage is TRBJ1-5; D may be TRBD1 (6 bases). Trimming cost V 2 bases and J 5 bases, with 10 bases left between them. This CDR3 region has 14 residues. Germline assignment: CDR1 MDHEN and CDR2 SYDVKM. The CDR3 loop reads CASSLRGKYQPQHF. The CDR3 DNA is TGTGCCAGCAGTTTAAGGGGGAAGTATCAGCCCCAGCATTTT.

The chain couples TRBV27 to TRBJ1-4; perhaps TRBD1 as D (5 bases). Per the germline V gene, CDR1 is MNHEY and CDR2 is SMNVEV (reference sequence). There are 15 residues in the CDR3. The V end was cut by 3 bases, the J end by 7 bases, with 15 bases between. This CDR3 reads CASSFSTGSIEKLFF. In nucleotides, the CDR3 is TGTGCCAGCAGTTTTAGTACAGGATCTATTGAAAAACTGTTTTTT.

This rearrangement joins TRBV9 to TRBJ1-6, with unresolved D. Germline V CDR1 and CDR2: SGDLS, YYNGEE. The CDR3 length is 15 residues. V lost 0 bases and J lost 11, with 15 bases in between. CDR3 in amino acids: CASSVVLAANTPLHF. As DNA, the CDR3 is TGTGCCAGCAGCGTAGTGCTGGCGGCGAATACACCCCTCCACTTT.

There are a few counts of this clone. This chain uses TRBV19 with TRBJ1-1; D might be TRBD1 (6 bases). CDR1 is LNHDA and CDR2 is SQIVND in the germline V gene (reference sequence). This CDR3 region has 12 residues. The V and J ends lost 5 bases and 9 bases respectively, with 13 bases between them. In DNA, the CDR3 is TGTGCCAGTAGTGGGCAGGGGTTACAAGCTTTCTTT. This sequence encodes CASSGQGLQAFF. The variable domain in full, with the rest retrieved from reference TRBV19 and TRBJ1-1, is DGGITQSPKYLFRKEGQNVTLSCEQNLNHDAMYWYRQDPGQGLRLIYYSQIVNDFQKGDIAEGYSVSREKKESFPLTVTSAQKNPTAFYLCASSGQGLQAFFGQGTRLTVV.

This sequence joins TRBV30 and TRBJ1-6, with D unresolved. V lost 0 bases and J 7 bases, leaving 13 bases between the germline ends. CDR3 size: 15 residues. CDR1 and CDR2 (germline): GTSNPN, SVGIG (reference sequence). CDR3 region: CAWSVLGSSNSPLHF. The CDR3 bases are TGTGCCTGGAGTGTACTGGGCAGTTCGAATTCACCCCTCCACTTT.

The table lists this clone with a count of one. This rearrangement joins TRBV7-8 to TRBJ2-5, with D possibly matching TRBD2 (6 bases). From germline, CDR1 is SGHVS and CDR2 FQNEAQ. This CDR3 comprises 14 residues. V gave up 5 bases and J gave up 1 base, with 11 bases separating them. The CDR3 region is CASSRGDSQETQYF. The CDR3 DNA follows: TGTGCCAGCAGCAGAGGGGACTCCCAAGAGACCCAGTACTTC.

The genes are TRBV9 and TRBJ2-7, with unresolved D. The CDR3 is 11 residues long. The V end was cut by 3 bases, the J end by 4 bases, with 5 bases between. The germline CDR1 and CDR2 sequences are SGDLS and YYNGEE. For the CDR3, the DNA is TGTGCCAGCAGCGCAGGATACGAGCAGTACTTC. Its protein product is CASSAGYEQYF.

The V gene is TRBV29-1, the J gene TRBJ1-6, with 8 positions matching TRBD1. Trimming took 4 bases from V and 7 from J; bases not matched to a gene: 3. The CDR3 is made up of 13 amino acids. Germline values: CDR1 SQVTM, CDR2 ANQGSEA. The CDR3 protein is CSVGTGKNSPLHF. CDR3 DNA sequence: TGCAGCGTTGGGACAGGGAAGAATTCACCCCTCCACTTT. The variable domain in full, with the rest retrieved from reference TRBV29-1 and TRBJ1-6, is SAVISQKPSRDICQRGTSLTIQCQVDSQVTMMFWYRQQPGQSLTLIATANQGSEATYESGFVIDKFPISRPNLTFSTLTVSNMSPEDSSIYLCSVGTGKNSPLHFGNGTRLTVT.

The rearrangement uses TRBV7-3 and TRBJ2-6, with a weak D call TRBD2 (5 bases). CDR1 and CDR2 (germline): SGHTA, FQGTGA. Trimming removed 0 bases at V and 1 base at J, with 10 bases between. This CDR3 contains 17 residues. The DNA of the CDR3 is TGTGCCAGCAGCTTAACGGGAACGGGATCTGGGGCCAACGTCCTGACTTTC. Translating it yields CASSLTGTGSGANVLTF.

The V call is TRBV28, the J call TRBJ1-3, with D tentatively TRBD1 (6 bases). V was clipped by 9 bases and J by 1 base, with 13 bases between them. Germline V gene data show CDR1 as MDHEN and CDR2 as SYDVKM. The CDR3 sequence is 14 residues long. CDR3 region: CASLQGGSGNTIYF. The CDR3 nucleotides are TGTGCCAGTTTACAGGGTGGATCTGGAAACACCATATATTTT.